The 29 T cell receptor beta chains presented below share a single source sample, sequenced in a study of blood T cell repertoires in COVID-19. The table came from immunoSEQ multiplex PCR; TCRdb's copy has only in-frame clones and leaves some out. The data contain roughly 70,000 clones, around three quarters of them singletons. The sample taken for sequencing was peripheral blood. These receptors all come from a human donor in a cohort sampled during active COVID-19.

This clone was detected only once. The V and J genes are TRBV29-1 and TRBJ1-1; perhaps TRBD1 as D (6 bases). Trimming stripped 7 bases from V and 1 base from J, with 10 bases between. Germline CDR1 SQVTM, CDR2 ANQGSEA. This CDR3 spans 12 amino acids. CDR3 residues: CSGGQTNTEAFF. CDR3 in DNA: TGCAGCGGAGGACAGACGAACACTGAAGCTTTCTTT.

The chain links TRBV6-5 to TRBJ1-4; possibly TRBD1 for D (6 bases). The CDR3 runs to 15 residues. CDR1 and CDR2 (germline): MNHEY, SVGAGI. The germline V and J ends were trimmed by 6 bases and 5 bases, with 16 bases remaining between them. The CDR3 DNA follows: TGTGCCAGCAGGACTAGCGGGGGCGAGAATGAAAAACTGTTTTTT. Translating gives CASRTSGGENEKLFF.

The chain combines TRBV5-4 with TRBJ2-1; D is unclear. V lost 0 bases and J lost 7, with 5 bases in between. The germline V gene encodes CDR1 SGHNT and CDR2 YYREEE (reference sequence). The CDR3 spans 12 residues. CDR3 amino acids: CASSLGVNEQFF. The DNA for the CDR3 is TGTGCCAGCAGCTTGGGAGTGAATGAGCAGTTCTTC.

This chain links TRBV24-1 with TRBJ2-7, with D perhaps TRBD1 (5 bases). CDR3 length equals 11 residues. The V end was cut by 4 bases, the J end by 9 bases, with 9 bases between. Germline-derived CDR1 and CDR2 are KGHDR and SFDVKD. The CDR3 here is CATSEGVWQYF. The CDR3 coding sequence is TGTGCCACCAGTGAAGGGGTGTGGCAGTACTTC.

The chain combines TRBV6-2 or TRBV6-3 with TRBJ2-3; a possible D gene is TRBD2 (5 bases). The ends were cut back, 5 bases at V and 0 bases at J, with 15 bases in the middle. CDR3 size: 16 residues. In germline, CDR1 is MNHEY, CDR2 SVGEGT. The chain's CDR3 is CASSHLGRGSTDTQYF. CDR3 sequence (DNA): TGTGCCAGCAGTCACCTAGGACGGGGTAGCACAGATACGCAGTATTTT.

This chain connects TRBV5-1 to TRBJ1-1; 9 bases fit TRBD1. J gave up 11 bases and V 4 bases, and 9 bases lay outside the gene matches. Germline V gene sequence: CDR1 SGHRS, CDR2 YFSETQ. CDR3 size: 13 residues. CDR3 sequence: CASSADRGLGAFF. The CDR3 DNA is TGCGCCAGCAGCGCGGACAGGGGACTCGGGGCTTTCTTT.

This chain connects TRBV7-9 to TRBJ2-7, with 9 bases identical to TRBD1. The length of the CDR3 is 14 residues. The trim removed 2 bases at V and 4 bases at J, leaving 3 bases unmatched. Germline CDR1 and CDR2: SEHNR and FQNEAQ (reference sequence). The CDR3 sequence: CASSLTGGWYEQYF. CDR3 DNA: TGTGCCAGCAGCTTAACAGGGGGCTGGTACGAGCAGTACTTC.

The genes are TRBV6-6 and TRBJ1-2; 11 bases line up with TRBD1. Trimming took 10 bases from V and 8 from J; bases not matched to a gene: 12. Germline CDR1 and CDR2: MNHNY and SVGAGI (reference sequence). This CDR3 is built from 14 residues. DNA for the CDR3: TGTGCCACCATCTTGGACAGGGGGCGATTCGGCTACACCTTC. It codes for CATILDRGRFGYTF.

The chain uses TRBV5-1 and TRBJ2-3; D not resolved. Germline loops: CDR1 SGHRS, CDR2 YFSETQ. Trimming removed 0 bases at V and 2 bases at J, with 7 bases between. The CDR3 contains 14 residues. The CDR3 sequence: CASSLGVFTDTQYF. CDR3 nucleotide sequence: TGCGCCAGCAGCTTGGGAGTTTTCACAGATACGCAGTATTTT.

The chain uses TRBV19 and TRBJ2-2, with a possible D match to TRBD1 (6 bases). The CDR3 covers 14 residues. V was clipped by 2 bases and J by 7 bases, with 11 bases between them. From germline, CDR1 is LNHDA and CDR2 SQIVND (reference sequence). CDR3 region: CASSIWTEGGELFF. As DNA, the CDR3 is TGTGCCAGTAGTATATGGACAGAAGGCGGGGAGCTGTTTTTT.

The gene calls are TRBV28 and TRBJ2-5; D is possibly TRBD1 (7 bases). V was cut by 8 bases and J by 7 bases, with 17 bases left in between. Germline lookup yields CDR1 MDHEN and CDR2 SYDVKM. The CDR3 is made up of 13 amino acids. CDR3 in DNA: TGTGCCAGCCTTCAGGGGGGCTCGCCGACCCAGTACTTC. This translates into CASLQGGSPTQYF.

The chain couples TRBV5-4 to TRBJ2-6, with D maybe TRBD1 (6 bases). This CDR3 contains 17 residues. V lost 6 bases, J lost 0 bases, and 16 bases lay in between. Germline CDR1 reads SGHNT; CDR2 reads YYREEE (reference sequence). DNA of the CDR3: TGTGCCAGCACTCGGGGCAGGGGAGTCTCTGGGGCCAACGTCCTGACTTTC. Protein: CASTRGRGVSGANVLTF.

V and J are TRBV7-9 and TRBJ2-7; 9 bases map to TRBD1. J was trimmed by 5 bases and V by 5 bases; bases with no gene match: 13. There are 16 residues in the CDR3. CDR1 and CDR2 from the germline V gene are SEHNR and FQNEAQ (reference sequence). The CDR3 spells CASSPPPGQGRDEQYF. The CDR3 DNA reads TGTGCCAGCAGCCCTCCCCCCGGACAGGGGAGGGACGAGCAGTACTTC.

This chain joins TRBV28 and TRBJ1-2; perhaps TRBD1 as D (5 bases). Looked up from germline, CDR1 is MDHEN and CDR2 is SYDVKM. This CDR3 has 13 residues. Trimming shortened V by 6 bases and J by 7 bases, and 15 bases separated the two germline ends. The CDR3, as DNA: TGTGCCAGCAGAGATCAGGGATTGTTTGGCTACACCTTC. Protein: CASRDQGLFGYTF.

The genes are TRBV28 and TRBJ2-5; 7 nucleotides match TRBD1. This CDR3 comprises 16 residues. The germline gives CDR1 MDHEN, CDR2 SYDVKM. V gave up 4 bases and J gave up 2 bases; unmatched junction bases: 10. The CDR3 DNA is TGTGCCAGCAGTTCCCCCCGAGGCAGGGGGCAAGAGACCCAGTACTTC. Encoded protein: CASSSPRGRGQETQYF.

The chain carries TRBV29-1 and TRBJ2-6; D unresolved. Germline V gene data show CDR1 as SQVTM and CDR2 as ANQGSEA. V was clipped by 3 bases and J by 3 bases, with 6 bases between them. CDR3 length equals 13 residues. The CDR3 reads CSVDSIGANVLTF. Written as DNA, the CDR3 is TGCAGCGTTGACAGTATTGGGGCCAACGTCCTGACTTTC.

This chain uses TRBV10-3 with TRBJ1-5; the match to TRBD1 covers 7 bases. The CDR3 is 18 residues long. Germline V gives CDR1 ENHRY, CDR2 SYGVKD. With 1 base clipped from V and 6 bases from J, the junction kept 15 bases outside the gene matches. The CDR3 DNA follows: TGTGCCATCAGTGAGTTCCCAACCGGGACAGTAACCGGTCAGCCCCAGCATTTT. Amino acids: CAISEFPTGTVTGQPQHF.

This clone was counted a single time. The V and J genes are TRBV14 and TRBJ2-7; 12 positions match TRBD2. The CDR3 runs to 18 residues. Germline CDR1 reads SGHDN; CDR2 reads FVKESK. Germline trimming cut 3 bases from V and 4 bases from J; bases unmatched to any gene: 13. CDR3 coding DNA: TGTGCCAGCAGCCACCGACGGACTAGCGGGATTCCTTTATACGAGCAGTACTTC. It codes for CASSHRRTSGIPLYEQYF.

This chain uses TRBV24-1 with TRBJ2-1; TRBD1 aligns across 10 bases. CDR3 length equals 17 residues. The junction had 11 bases not matched to a gene; V was cut back by 3 bases and J by 7 bases. Germline CDR1 reads KGHDR; CDR2 reads SFDVKD. The CDR3 loop reads CATSDTLGQGILNEQFF. CDR3 nucleotides: TGTGCCACCAGTGATACCCTGGGACAGGGGATTTTGAATGAGCAGTTCTTC.

The chain recombines TRBV2 with TRBJ2-3; TRBD2 might be the D (5 bases). The ends were cut back, 4 bases at V and 2 bases at J, with 13 bases in the middle. The CDR3 extends over 15 amino acids. CDR1 and CDR2 (germline): SNHLY, FYNNEI. As DNA, the CDR3 is TGTGCCAGCAGTGGCCAGCAGCGGAACACAGATACGCAGTATTTT. Its protein product is CASSGQQRNTDTQYF.

This sequence joins TRBV19 and TRBJ2-1, with TRBD1 matching 10 bases. Losses at the gene ends were 7 bases for V and 7 bases for J; bases not matched to a gene: 16. The CDR3 is made up of 17 amino acids. The germline CDR1 and CDR2 sequences are LNHDA and SQIVND (reference sequence). The CDR3 DNA reads TGTGCCAGTAAAGATATGAGGTCGGGACAGGGGTGGAATGAGCAGTTCTTC. Translation gives CASKDMRSGQGWNEQFF. The whole variable domain, filled in from reference TRBV19 and TRBJ2-1, reads DGGITQSPKYLFRKEGQNVTLSCEQNLNHDAMYWYRQDPGQGLRLIYYSQIVNDFQKGDIAEGYSVSREKKESFPLTVTSAQKNPTAFYLCASKDMRSGQGWNEQFFGPGTRLTVL.

This clone showed up just once. The junction shows a germline mismatch at one end, possibly a read error. The sample has other DNA sequences that encode this CDR3 too. This CDR3 is CASSPRGNSPLHF. DNA of the CDR3: TGTGCCAGCAGTCCTAGAGGGAATTCACCCCTTCACTTT. The chain links TRBV12-3 or TRBV12-4 to TRBJ1-6; D gene unclear. CDR3 length equals 13 residues.

This chain uses TRBV5-1 with TRBJ1-2; 7 bases match TRBD1. The trim removed 0 bases at V and 5 bases at J, leaving 7 bases unmatched. CDR3 length equals 15 residues. In germline, CDR1 is SGHRS, CDR2 YFSETQ. The CDR3 protein is CASSLGGTGEYGYTF. CDR3 sequence (DNA): TGCGCCAGCAGCTTGGGGGGTACAGGGGAATATGGCTACACCTTC.

V and J are TRBV5-1 and TRBJ1-1; D not resolved. The CDR3 has 15 residues. Germline lookup yields CDR1 SGHRS and CDR2 YFSETQ. V was trimmed by 4 bases and J by 4 bases, leaving 17 bases between them. The CDR3 region is CASSPQRGKSTEAFF. CDR3 in DNA: TGCGCCAGCAGCCCCCAGAGAGGGAAAAGCACTGAAGCTTTCTTT.

This clone was counted once. The V call is TRBV19, the J call TRBJ2-7; D may be TRBD2 (5 bases). The CDR3 is 16 amino acids. Germline CDR1 and CDR2: LNHDA and SQIVND (reference sequence). Trimming left V 5 bases short and J 7 bases short, with 24 bases between. CDR3 sequence reads: CASSAIRAPEGREQYF. Here the CDR3 DNA reads TGTGCCAGTAGTGCCATCCGGGCGCCCGAGGGTAGGGAGCAGTACTTC.

The J gene is TRBJ1-6, the V gene TRBV27; 7 bases match TRBD1. Germline-derived CDR1 and CDR2 are MNHEY and SMNVEV (reference sequence). There are 14 residues in the CDR3. V was clipped by 3 bases and J by 5 bases; unmatched bases: 1. The CDR3 loop is CASSFQGDNSPLHF. Written as DNA, the CDR3 is TGTGCCAGCAGTTTTCAGGGGGATAATTCACCCCTCCACTTT.

This clone is a singleton in its sample. V is TRBV2 and J is TRBJ1-2; 10 bases are a match to TRBD1. The ends lost 5 bases at V and 2 bases at J; junction bases unmatched: 5. Germline V gives CDR1 SNHLY, CDR2 FYNNEI. The CDR3 sequence is 15 residues long. CDR3 nucleotide sequence: TGTGCCAGCAGTAAGGGACAGGGGACGAACTATGGCTACACCTTC. Amino acid sequence: CASSKGQGTNYGYTF. Full variable domain (outside the CDR3, taken from reference TRBV2 and TRBJ1-2): EPEVTQTPSHQVTQMGQEVILRCVPISNHLYFYWYRQILGQKVEFLVSFYNNEISEKSEIFDDQFSVERPDGSNFTLKIRSTKLEDSAMYFCASSKGQGTNYGYTFGSGTRLTVV.

The gene calls are TRBV30 and TRBJ2-7; 7 nucleotides align to TRBD1. Germline-derived CDR1 and CDR2 are GTSNPN and SVGIG (reference sequence). The CDR3 spans 14 residues. The J segment lost 2 bases and the V segment lost 3 bases, leaving 7 bases of the junction unmatched. The CDR3 spells CAWRYRGSTYEQYF. DNA for the CDR3: TGTGCCTGGAGATACAGGGGTTCAACCTACGAGCAGTACTTC.

V gene TRBV6-6 combines with J gene TRBJ2-7; tentative D call: TRBD1 (6 bases). The CDR3 sequence is 13 residues long. Trimming took 6 bases from V and 0 from J, leaving 9 bases between them. The germline gives CDR1 MNHNY, CDR2 SVGAGI (reference sequence). The CDR3 protein is CASRTGNSYEQYF. CDR3 DNA sequence: TGTGCCAGCAGAACAGGGAACTCCTACGAGCAGTACTTC.